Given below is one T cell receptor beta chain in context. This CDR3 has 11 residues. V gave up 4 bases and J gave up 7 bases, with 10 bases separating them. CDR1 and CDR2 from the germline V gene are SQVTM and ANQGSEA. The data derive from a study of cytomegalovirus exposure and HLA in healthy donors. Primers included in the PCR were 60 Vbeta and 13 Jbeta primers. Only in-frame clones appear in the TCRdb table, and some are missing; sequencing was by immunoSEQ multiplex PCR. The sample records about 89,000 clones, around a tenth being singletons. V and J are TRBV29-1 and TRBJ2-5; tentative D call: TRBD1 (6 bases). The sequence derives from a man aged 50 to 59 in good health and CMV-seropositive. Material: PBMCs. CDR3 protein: CSVAGVGTQYF. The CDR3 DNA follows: TGCAGCGTTGCAGGGGTGGGGACCCAGTACTTC.